This T cell receptor (beta chain) appears in the sequencing data of a study of blood T cell repertoires in COVID-19. The germline V gene encodes CDR1 MNHEY and CDR2 SVGAGI. This CDR3 spans 14 amino acids. V gave up 4 bases and J gave up 8 bases, with 17 bases separating them. Sequencing was performed with immunoSEQ multiplex PCR; in TCRdb, only in-frame clones are kept and a portion is missing. The repertoire consists of 300,000 to 400,000 clones, with around nine tenths occurring once and the leading ten covering under 6%. This sequence originates from a man between 25 and 39 years old who had recovered from COVID-19. Sequencing used PBMCs or T cells enriched from blood (not recorded which). The chain is built from TRBV6-5 and TRBJ1-2; D is possibly TRBD1 (5 bases). CDR3 nucleotides: TGTGCCAGCAGTTGGGGGGAGTCCATCCGCGGCTACACCTTC. This encodes CASSWGESIRGYTF.